This TCR beta chain emerged from a study of neurological immune-mediated disorders. The study, taken as a whole, reports: One cluster of related CDR3 sequences contained, by phylogenetic grouping, the repertoires of 18 of 34 multiple sclerosis patients and formed a possible signature. Because no CDR3 amino acid sequences were shared across subjects by expanded clones, private repertoires were suggested in all groups.

The unsorted libraries originated from 2 million PBMCs kept at -80 C. This clonotype is medium-sized by share. The antigen remains undetermined. The team produced cDNA through 5'RACE using 10-nucleotide random UMIs. TCRdb ran MiXCR on the 5' RACE reads and lists one entry per CDR3 protein. The top ten hold 2.2% of the sample, which has about 35,000 distinct CDR3 sequences, 3.8% seen once. V gave up 6 bases and J gave up 6 bases, with 19 bases separating them. This CDR3 is 14 amino acids long. Germline V lookup: CDR1 DFQATT, CDR2 SNEGSKA (reference sequence). The clonotype comes from a man younger than 45 with multiple sclerosis. The genes are TRBV20-1 and TRBJ2-3; the D gene is possibly TRBD2 (6 bases). The sample was PBMCs. The CDR3 is CSAEGVQEGDTQYF. The CDR3 DNA is TGCAGTGCCGAAGGGGTCCAGGAGGGGGATACGCAGTATTTT.